Each of the 19 T cell receptor beta chains below was sequenced from the same sample in a study of shared clonotypes between healthy human individuals. Profiled with immunoSEQ multiplex PCR; TCRdb holds only in-frame clones, not every one. The sample yields hundreds of thousands of clones, 85% to 95% seen once. As defined, naive CD8 cells were CD45RO-negative and positively selected for CCR7, with terminally differentiated effector memory CD45RA+ cells excluded. Sequences were obtained from naive CD8+ T cells sorted from blood. These receptors were collected from a woman aged 30 to 39 in good health.

The chain employs TRBV2 and TRBJ1-2; D gene ambiguous. V was trimmed by 2 bases and J by 4 bases, leaving 14 bases between them. This CDR3 region has 15 residues. From germline, CDR1 is SNHLY and CDR2 FYNNEI. As DNA, the CDR3 is TGTGCCAGCAGTGAATCTGGTTGGCAAGGCTATGGCTACACCTTC. Translated: CASSESGWQGYGYTF.

J is TRBJ2-4 and V is TRBV27; D is uncertain. Germline CDR1 is MNHEY and CDR2 is SMNVEV (reference sequence). Deletions cut 5 bases from V and 3 bases from J, with 14 bases between. This CDR3 is 15 amino acids long. CDR3 nucleotides: TGTGCCAGCAGTCCACGGTCTAGGGACAAAAACATTCAGTACTTC. It specifies CASSPRSRDKNIQYF.

J is TRBJ2-4 and V is TRBV10-3, with D perhaps matching TRBD1 or TRBD2 (5 bases each). This CDR3 is built from 18 residues. Trimming cost V 4 bases and J 0 bases, with 19 bases left between them. The germline V gene has CDR1 ENHRY and CDR2 SYGVKD. The CDR3 coding sequence is TGTGCCATCAGTGGGGCCGCGGGCGGACAACTAGCCAAAAACATTCAGTACTTC. This gives the protein CAISGAAGGQLAKNIQYF.

The chain employs TRBV14 and TRBJ2-7, with a possible D match to TRBD2 (6 bases). Germline V gene sequence: CDR1 SGHDN, CDR2 FVKESK. This CDR3 has 14 amino acids. V lost 5 bases and J 0 bases, leaving 11 bases between the germline ends. CDR3 DNA sequence: TGTGCCAGCAGCTCGGGACTGGCCTCCTACGAGCAGTACTTC. Amino acid sequence: CASSSGLASYEQYF.

The chain carries TRBV5-5 and TRBJ2-2, with 10 bases aligning to TRBD1. This CDR3 region has 15 residues. Germline values: CDR1 SGHKS, CDR2 YYEKEE (reference sequence). Losses at the gene ends were 2 bases for V and 10 bases for J; bases not matched to a gene: 8. CDR3 DNA: TGTGCCAGCAGCTTTGGGACAGGGGACAAATTGGAGCTGTTTTTT. Translated: CASSFGTGDKLELFF.

This chain uses TRBV18 with TRBJ2-7, with 10 positions matching TRBD2. The CDR3 runs 17 residues. V dropped 2 bases and J dropped 2; count of bases not matched to a gene: 9. Germline values: CDR1 KGHSH, CDR2 LQKENI. DNA for the CDR3: TGTGCCAGCTCACCAGGTCTAGCGGGAGTCTTGGCCTACGAGCAGTACTTC. This codes for CASSPGLAGVLAYEQYF. Supplemented by reference TRBV18 and TRBJ2-7, the full variable domain reads NAGVMQNPRHLVRRRGQEARLRCSPMKGHSHVYWYRQLPEEGLKFMVYLQKENIIDESGMPKERFSAEFPKEGPSILRIQQVVRGDSAAYFCASSPGLAGVLAYEQYFGPGTRLTVT.

V and J are TRBV5-4 and TRBJ1-5, with D hard to call. The V gene's germline CDR1 is SGHNT and CDR2 YYREEE (reference sequence). With 1 base removed from V and 3 bases from J, the gap between germline ends came to 8 bases. The CDR3 is 14 amino acids. The DNA of the CDR3 is TGTGCCAGCAGCTTGTGGGGTACCAATCAGCCCCAGCATTTT. Translation: CASSLWGTNQPQHF.

J is TRBJ1-2 and V is TRBV27, with D perhaps matching TRBD1 (5 bases). Germline CDR1 and CDR2: MNHEY and SMNVEV (reference sequence). The ends were cut back, 8 bases at V and 8 bases at J, with 15 bases in the middle. This CDR3 spans 12 amino acids. CDR3 nucleotide sequence: TGTGCCAGCGGATCCGGGGGGACGGGCTACACCTTC. Protein product: CASGSGGTGYTF.

Of note for this clone: Other DNA sequences in this sample translate to the same CDR3. The genes are TRBV5-6 and TRBJ1-5; no firm D call. CDR1 SGHDT and CDR2 YYEEEE come from the germline V gene. This CDR3 is 13 amino acids long. Deletions cut 0 bases from V and 0 bases from J, with 1 base between. CDR3 loop: CASSLGSNQPQHF. For the CDR3, the DNA is TGTGCCAGCAGCTTGGGTAGCAATCAGCCCCAGCATTTT.

The count of this clone is one. V usage is TRBV4-2 and J usage is TRBJ1-1; D not resolved. The CDR3 totals 14 residues. V lost 1 base and J lost 5, with 11 bases in between. The germline gives CDR1 LGHNA, CDR2 YNFKEQ. The DNA of the CDR3 is TGTGCCAGCAGCCAAGTTGAGGGTTTGACTGAAGCTTTCTTT. It is translated as CASSQVEGLTEAFF.

The chain has TRBV27 and TRBJ2-3; no definite D call. The CDR3 contains 13 residues. Germline CDR1 reads MNHEY; CDR2 reads SMNVEV (reference sequence). The V and J ends lost 5 bases and 2 bases respectively, with 8 bases between them. The CDR3 DNA follows: TGTGCCAGCAGTCCCACCTACACAGATACGCAGTATTTT. It codes for CASSPTYTDTQYF.

This rearrangement joins TRBV27 to TRBJ2-7; 8 nucleotides agree with TRBD1. Germline-derived CDR1 and CDR2 are MNHEY and SMNVEV (reference sequence). With 5 bases clipped from V and 6 bases from J, the junction kept 9 bases outside the gene matches. The CDR3 length is 14 residues. Here the CDR3 reads CASSLYPTGGEQYF. CDR3 sequence (DNA): TGTGCCAGCAGTCTTTACCCTACAGGGGGCGAGCAGTACTTC.

This clone was recorded only once. The V and J genes are TRBV25-1 and TRBJ1-5, with 7 bases that match TRBD1. This CDR3 comprises 13 residues. V trimming: 5 bases; J trimming: 5 bases; junction bases outside the gene matches: 3. The germline V gene encodes CDR1 MGHDK and CDR2 SYGVNS. DNA for the CDR3: TGTGCCAGCAGTCAGGGGGTGGATCAGCCCCAGCATTTT. Protein sequence: CASSQGVDQPQHF.

This clone was counted a single time. The genes are TRBV5-4 and TRBJ2-4; D is ambiguous. Germline assignment: CDR1 SGHNT and CDR2 YYREEE (reference sequence). Deletions cut 0 bases from V and 3 bases from J, with 7 bases between. The CDR3 totals 14 residues. The CDR3 sequence is CASSLEGYKNIQYF. In DNA, the CDR3 is TGTGCCAGCAGCTTGGAAGGGTACAAAAACATTCAGTACTTC.

CDR3 nucleotides: TGCGCCAGCAGCCAAGATTCAACTAGTTCTGGATCCTACGAGCAGTACTTC. Translating it yields CASSQDSTSSGSYEQYF. This chain uses TRBV4-1 with TRBJ2-7; tentative D call: TRBD2 (5 bases). Trimming cost V 0 bases and J 1 base, with 16 bases left between them. Germline assignment: CDR1 MGHRA and CDR2 YSYEKL. This CDR3 comprises 17 residues.

The chain combines TRBV7-3 with TRBJ2-1, with D perhaps being TRBD1 or TRBD2 (5 bases each). CDR1 is SGHTA, CDR2 FQGTGA, per germline. V lost 4 bases to trimming and J lost 6 bases, with 10 bases between them. This CDR3 is built from 13 residues. The CDR3 DNA sequence: TGTGCCAGCAGCTGGGACGGGGCCAATGAGCAGTTCTTC. As protein: CASSWDGANEQFF.

This sequence joins TRBV1 and TRBJ1-3. TRBV1 is labeled a pseudogene. This CDR3 comprises 15 residues. The CDR3 DNA sequence: TGCACCAGCAGCCAAGATATGGGGATCGGAAACACCATATATTTT. It codes for CTSSQDMGIGNTIYF.

Of note for this clone: The sample has other DNA sequences that encode this CDR3 too. V gene TRBV27 combines with J gene TRBJ2-1; perhaps TRBD1 as D (5 bases). Per germline, CDR1 MNHEY and CDR2 SMNVEV (reference sequence). The CDR3 is 12 amino acids. The V end was cut by 2 bases, the J end by 7 bases, with 6 bases between. CDR3 coding DNA: TGTGCCAGCAGTTTAGACAGAAATGAGCAGTTCTTC. It encodes CASSLDRNEQFF.

This rearrangement joins TRBV6-1 to TRBJ2-7; no clear D. The CDR3 is 13 amino acids. CDR1 and CDR2 (germline): MNHNS, SASEGT. With 6 bases removed from V and 6 bases from J, the gap between germline ends came to 15 bases. Here the CDR3 DNA reads TGTGCCAGCAGATGGACGGTCTTCGGCGAGCAGTACTTC. It specifies CASRWTVFGEQYF.